A selection of T cell receptor beta chains follows, all from one sample in a study of cytomegalovirus exposure and HLA in healthy donors. The method was immunoSEQ multiplex PCR; TCRdb's version includes in-frame clones alone and lacks a portion of them. The sample yields approximately 270,000 clones, around 86% seen once. Sequenced sample: PBMCs. These receptors all come from a woman under 30 in good health and CMV-seronegative. CDR3s leave out the opening cysteine and the closing phenylalanine or tryptophan. Size tells how often a clone was seen (once, few, many) or the class of an expanded clone, and some rows leave it out.

TRBV4-3,NA,TRBJ2-7,ASSPMGLAGESYEQY
TRBV30,NA,TRBJ2-3,AWRTSGSTDTQY
TRBV9,NA,TRBJ2-2,ASSASPGGDTGELF
TRBV2,NA,TRBJ2-7,ASSTGFAEQY
TRBV5-6,NA,TRBJ1-1,ASSAAFSGMNTEAF
TRBV9,NA,TRBJ2-7,ASSARGSYEQY
TRBV4-3,NA,TRBJ2-6,ASSQGPFLSGANVLT
TRBV6-5,NA,TRBJ2-7,ASSQGTSGRAQY
TRBV18,NA,TRBJ2-7,ASSPSQGAYEQY
TRBV29-1,NA,TRBJ2-2,SGRQGYTGELF
TRBV7-9,NA,TRBJ1-1,ASHQWAGDTEAF
TRBV27,few,TRBJ1-6,ASSRGTDNSPLH
TRBV5-1,NA,TRBJ1-5,ASSFEGLSNQPQH
TRBV5-1,NA,TRBJ1-1,ASSFKANTEAF
TRBV10-3,NA,TRBJ2-5,AATGTRSWETQY
TRBV6-5,NA,TRBJ2-7,ASSRDRDLSYEQY
TRBV6-5,NA,TRBJ1-2,ASTRQGTGYT
TRBV6-4,NA,TRBJ1-6,ASKSDREDSPLH
TRBV9,few,TRBJ1-3,ASSAGQAMRGNTIY
TRBV12-5,NA,TRBJ2-1,ASGFHGGGYNEQF
TRBV19,few,TRBJ2-7,ASSITGSYEQY
TRBV27,NA,TRBJ2-7,ASSSPLTGGYEQY
TRBV10-3,NA,TRBJ2-3,AIRGQEITDTQY
TRBV19,NA,TRBJ1-6,ASSIRTGHSPLH
TRBV11-3,NA,TRBJ2-1,ASSEGVRGTYNEQF
TRBV10-3,NA,TRBJ1-1,AISQLTGNTEAF
TRBV7-8,NA,TRBJ2-5,ASSLGQGQETQY
TRBV4-1,NA,TRBJ2-2,ASSQETRAAPTGELF
TRBV6-5,NA,TRBJ2-7,ASTLRTGSSYEQY
TRBV2,few,TRBJ2-3,ASSAQRGYTDTQY
TRBV5-8,NA,TRBJ2-7,ASSTPSAYEQY
TRBV11-2,NA,TRBJ2-7,ASSLDRGTERYEQY
TRBV27,NA,TRBJ2-5,ASSLRDRGPQTQY
TRBV27,NA,TRBJ1-1,ASSPLSGARAF
TRBV30,NA,TRBJ2-1,AWSGGLTKGNEQF
TRBV27,few,TRBJ1-2,ASSAGGQNYGYT